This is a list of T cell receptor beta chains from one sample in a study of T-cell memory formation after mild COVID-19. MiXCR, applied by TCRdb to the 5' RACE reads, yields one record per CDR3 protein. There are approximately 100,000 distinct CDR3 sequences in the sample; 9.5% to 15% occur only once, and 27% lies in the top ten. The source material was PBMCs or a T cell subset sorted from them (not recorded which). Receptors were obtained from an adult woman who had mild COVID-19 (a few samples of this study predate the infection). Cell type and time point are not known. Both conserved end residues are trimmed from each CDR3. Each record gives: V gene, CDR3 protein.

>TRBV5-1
ASSLWPGGTDTQY
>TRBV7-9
ASRTGMSDTQY
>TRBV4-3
ASSQVITYNEQF
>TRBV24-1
ATSDLLFDYGYT
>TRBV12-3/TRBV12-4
ASSTGTSGSYEQY
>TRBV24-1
ATSDRQPGRPSTDTQY
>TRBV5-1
ASSLGGGVAYGYT
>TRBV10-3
AISPGDSGANVLT
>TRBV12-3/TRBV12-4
ATSRSGGLRETQY
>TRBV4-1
ASSQEGTGGPPTQQY
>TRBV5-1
ASSFGRANTEAF
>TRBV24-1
ATSVTSGRNYNEQF
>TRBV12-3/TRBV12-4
ASSFRDSYGYT
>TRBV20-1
SAGKEGAGYEQY
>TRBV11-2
ASSLALSLAVYEQY
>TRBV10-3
AISESIGSVIRESPIGTQY
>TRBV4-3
ASRRGRSTNTEAF
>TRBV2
ASSGTSGETQY
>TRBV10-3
AIIGESTEAF
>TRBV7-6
ASSLEGPEVSGANVLT
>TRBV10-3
AISLGSTYNEQF
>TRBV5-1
ASSLGLAGDSYEQY
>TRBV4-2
ASSQDGGVTDTQY
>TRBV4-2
ASSQDGDLAEQF
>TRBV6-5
ASRLTTGNEQF
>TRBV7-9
ASSLTVNEQF
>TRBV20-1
SARDPSNALEEETQY
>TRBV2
AKTGLGGSSTDTQY
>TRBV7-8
ASSSRRIDTYNEQF
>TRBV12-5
ASGLAQTQY
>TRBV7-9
ASTGRGNEKLF
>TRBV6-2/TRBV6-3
ASSPGLAGVGYNEQF
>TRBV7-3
ASSPDNYNEQF
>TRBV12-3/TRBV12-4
ASSFSGSPEQY
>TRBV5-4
ASSFPPETQY
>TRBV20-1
SAPKGEQETQY
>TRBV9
ASSVSGTSRGGGELF
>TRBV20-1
SVVLDGANYGYT
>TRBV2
ASSELVGAEAF
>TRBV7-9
ASRIGTDTQY
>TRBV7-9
ASSDSGTGGYTEAF
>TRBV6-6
ASSYSGTSSGKDTQY
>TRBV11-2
ASSFLAGDAGELF
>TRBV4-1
ASSQGGVRDPYEQY
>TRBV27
ASSQSNQPQH
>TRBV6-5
ASSYSRANSAGETQY
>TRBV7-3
ASSLGTSGYNEQF
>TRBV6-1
ASSEAGGAETQY
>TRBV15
ATSSLTGAGNNEQF
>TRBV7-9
ASSFIGAGGTEAF
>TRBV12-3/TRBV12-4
ASSLTAGAVETQY
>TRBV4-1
ASSQDRDRGYEQY
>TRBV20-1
SARDYRTPFTDTQY
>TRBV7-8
ASSAKSTDTQY
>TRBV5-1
ASSLGLPGKNIQY
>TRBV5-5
ASSLEVYSNYGYT
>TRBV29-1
SGEGMNTEAF